This TCR beta chain was recovered during a study of T cell responses to AZD1222 COVID-19 vaccine (dated by TCRdb to 2020 to 2022). At the level of the whole study: A total of over 230 trial participants underwent TCR sequencing, of whom some 210 received two doses of AZD1222 and some 25 received two doses of the MenACWY control vaccine. Trial participants were enrolled by age into 18-55, 56-69 and 70-plus year subgroups, with approximately 160, 26 and 62 TCR-sequenced participants respectively.

The paper's findings and limits, for the study overall: Vaccine-associated CD4 TCRs spanned the whole spike protein, with dominant responses in regions 160-218 and 743-854. Conclusions about previously exposed vaccinees are limited, since just five or six AZD1222 recipients were seropositive for SARS-CoV-2 at baseline. Spike-specific TCR breadth and depth rose significantly after two AZD1222 doses compared with day 0 and with MenACWY recipients. Nearly half of unique spike-specific TCRs reportedly recognized epitopes outside regions mutated in the B.1.351 and B.1.1.7 variants. Participants were mostly white British, with more females than males. The authors suggested clonal diversity may have been underestimated. Because no day 14 peak-response samples were available, the repertoires could be characterized only after the peak T cell response. In the small 56-69-year group, the increase in depth fell short of significance, most likely because of low power.

The CDR3 regions of human TCRbeta chains were subjected to immunosequencing. The source study handled its data this way. TCRs in the repertoires were compared against a reference library of SARS-CoV-2-specific TCRs that had been generated with the MIRA antigen-specificity platform. Breadth was defined as the fraction of unique TCRs that were SARS-CoV-2-associated, and depth was defined as the fraction of total T cells that were SARS-CoV-2-associated. Each spike-specific TCR was assigned to its reactive spike region and to a CD4 or CD8 class using the MIRA data. Log10-transformed breadth and depth values were compared by one-way ANOVA with Sidak's multiple comparisons tests. The source is immuneACCESS, and TCRdb retained only in-frame sequences with V and J called. Part of the clones is not carried over; for the studies checked, unresolved V genes explain less than half of this, and the remainder is unexplained. V and J calls and clone size come straight from that table; D and trimming were deduced from the DNA. Counted in this sample were about 140,000 clones; 90% to 95% of them appeared once. Roughly 3.5% of the sample belongs to the ten largest clones.

Read against the paper, the sample's time point label means: about 28 days (+/-7) after the second vaccine dose. AZD1222 recipients given second doses at about 4 weeks or at about 12 weeks were pooled, since spike-specific TCR depth and breadth were not found to differ between the two schedules. Samples from vaccinated people were obtained from the UK trials COV001 and COV002, which included a single-blind randomized controlled phase 2/3 trial of AZD1222 (ChAdOx1 nCoV-19) in healthy adults. For TCRbeta chain sequencing, PBMC samples were collected from trial participants at day 0 and at day 28 after the second dose. V loses 3 bases, J loses 1 base, and the germline ends lie 9 bases apart. The germline V gene sets CDR1 to SGHTA and CDR2 to FQGNSA. The CDR3, cysteine through phenylalanine, is 14 amino acids long. The only DNA kept is the CDR3, 42 bases in frame from the first base. In the case of this clone: No antigen is known for it. Base qualities are missing; no much larger clone stands one base away.

The chain couples TRBV7-2 to TRBJ2-5; too little of a D gene remains to name it. This TCR derives from an adult who received the AZD1222 COVID-19 vaccine. The sample here was peripheral blood, taken 28 days after the second AZD1222 dose. The sequence in DNA is TGTGCCAGCAGCTTGCTGGGCATCCAAGAGACCCAGTACTTC. Its product reads: CASSLLGIQETQYF.